The 24 T cell receptor beta chains below were found in one sample sequenced in a study of shared clonotypes between healthy human individuals. Only CD45RO-negative cells positively selected for CCR7 counted as naive CD8 cells, so terminally differentiated effector memory CD45RA+ cells were excluded. The table came from immunoSEQ multiplex PCR; TCRdb's copy has only in-frame clones and leaves some out. This table holds around 2,000,000 clones, around 96% found once. The sample consisted of naive CD8+ T cells sorted from blood. The source is a man between 18 and 35 years old in good health.

V gene TRBV4-3 combines with J gene TRBJ2-3, with TRBD2 identical over 11 bases. The CDR3 sequence is 17 residues long. Germline V CDR1 and CDR2: LGHNA, YSLEER. Trimming cost V 0 bases and J 4 bases; bases outside gene matches: 6. The CDR3 DNA follows: TGCGCCAGCAGCCAAGACTTACTAGCGGGAGTGGCAGATACGCAGTATTTT. Protein: CASSQDLLAGVADTQYF.

As regards this clone: Other DNA sequences from this sample encode an identical CDR3 as well. The chain recombines TRBV5-6 with TRBJ1-4; D possibly corresponds to TRBD1 (6 bases). Germline CDR1 and CDR2: SGHDT and YYEEEE. The CDR3 totals 14 residues. Deletions cut 2 bases from V and 3 bases from J, with 8 bases between. Here the CDR3 reads CASSLGGANEKLFF. DNA of the CDR3: TGTGCCAGCAGCTTAGGGGGGGCTAATGAAAAACTGTTTTTT.

The rearrangement joins TRBV5-6 to TRBJ1-3, with TRBD1 matching 7 bases. The CDR3 covers 15 residues. The junction had 2 bases not matched to a gene; V was cut back by 0 bases and J by 2 bases. Germline V lookup: CDR1 SGHDT, CDR2 YYEEEE. This chain's CDR3 is CASSLDRGPGNTIYF. CDR3 DNA: TGTGCCAGCAGCTTGGACAGGGGCCCTGGAAACACCATATATTTT.

This sequence joins TRBV7-8 and TRBJ2-7; D is possibly TRBD2 (5 bases). The CDR3 extends over 14 amino acids. Germline V gene lookup returns CDR1 SGHVS and CDR2 FQNEAQ. Trimming took off 1 base at V and 2 bases at J, with 9 bases between the two ends. This CDR3 is CASSLGENPYEQYF. CDR3 nucleotides: TGTGCCAGCAGCTTAGGGGAGAACCCCTACGAGCAGTACTTC.

V usage is TRBV28 and J usage is TRBJ2-3; possibly TRBD2 for D (6 bases). Trimming took off 2 bases at V and 2 bases at J, with 8 bases between the two ends. The CDR3 is 14 amino acids. CDR1 MDHEN and CDR2 SYDVKM come from the germline V gene. CDR3 in amino acids: CASSLPGDTDTQYF. Written as DNA, the CDR3 is TGTGCCAGCAGTTTACCGGGGGACACAGATACGCAGTATTTT.

V is TRBV11-3 and J is TRBJ2-3, with D hard to call. The V gene lost 5 bases and the J gene lost 6 bases, with 27 bases spanning the gap. Germline values: CDR1 SGHNT, CDR2 YENEEA. The CDR3 sequence is 18 residues long. The CDR3 is CASSPEPKRTDGSDTQYF. The CDR3 DNA is TGTGCCAGCAGCCCCGAGCCGAAACGGACGGACGGGTCGGATACGCAGTATTTT.

The V gene is TRBV6-5, the J gene TRBJ1-2; D remains unclear. CDR3 length: 13 amino acids. The germline gives CDR1 MNHEY, CDR2 SVGAGI. The V gene lost 1 base and the J gene lost 8 bases, with 11 bases spanning the gap. The CDR3 reads CASSYFLGDGYTF. CDR3 DNA: TGTGCCAGCAGTTACTTCCTAGGAGACGGCTACACCTTC.

The rearrangement uses TRBV6-1 and TRBJ2-1, with TRBD2 identical over 9 bases. The V gene end was trimmed by 1 base and the J gene end by 4 bases; junction bases not matched to a gene: 5. Germline lookup yields CDR1 MNHNS and CDR2 SASEGT. The CDR3 runs 16 residues. This CDR3 is CASSEEASGIYNEQFF. CDR3 coding DNA: TGTGCCAGCAGTGAAGAGGCTAGCGGGATTTACAATGAGCAGTTCTTC.

The chain employs TRBV29-1 and TRBJ2-7, with D possibly TRBD2 on 5 matching bases. The V end was cut by 7 bases, the J end by 0 bases, with 13 bases between. The CDR3 totals 13 residues. Germline loops: CDR1 SQVTM, CDR2 ANQGSEA. The CDR3 protein is CSAEDFYSYEQYF. CDR3 bases: TGCAGCGCTGAGGACTTCTACTCCTACGAGCAGTACTTC.

Worth noting for this clone: Within the sample, other DNA sequences also encode this same CDR3. V gene TRBV9 combines with J gene TRBJ2-7; D remains ambiguous. V was trimmed by 0 bases and J by 2 bases, leaving 6 bases between them. There are 13 residues in the CDR3. The germline CDR1 and CDR2 sequences are SGDLS and YYNGEE. CDR3 coding DNA: TGTGCCAGCAGCGTAGGCTTAGCCTACGAGCAGTACTTC. It translates to CASSVGLAYEQYF.

This clone appeared once. The chain recombines TRBV4-1 with TRBJ2-5, with 12 bases lining up with TRBD2. CDR3 length: 16 residues. Germline V gene sequence: CDR1 MGHRA, CDR2 YSYEKL. V gave up 4 bases and J gave up 4 bases; unmatched junction bases: 7. DNA of the CDR3: TGCGCCAGCAGCCTCCGACTAGCGGGAGATCGAGAGACCCAGTACTTC. Its protein product is CASSLRLAGDRETQYF.

J is TRBJ1-3 and V is TRBV2, with TRBD1 matching 7 bases. The V and J ends lost 11 bases and 4 bases, in that order; junction bases with no gene match: 8. CDR3 size: 13 residues. Germline-derived CDR1 and CDR2 are SNHLY and FYNNEI. The CDR3 loop reads CAAQTGFGNTIYF. The DNA for the CDR3 is TGTGCCGCACAGACAGGGTTCGGAAACACCATATATTTT.

The chain uses TRBV4-3 and TRBJ2-7; 8 bases line up with TRBD2. The germline V gene has CDR1 LGHNA and CDR2 YSLEER. The CDR3 length is 15 residues. V shed 0 bases, J shed 3 bases, and the junction held 4 bases outside the gene matches. Here the CDR3 DNA reads TGCGCCAGCAGCCAAGATCGGGGACTAGTCTACGAGCAGTACTTC. It specifies CASSQDRGLVYEQYF.

This chain joins TRBV2 and TRBJ2-7; D remains unclear. V was pared by 4 bases and J by 5 bases, with 6 bases between. The V gene's germline CDR1 is SNHLY and CDR2 FYNNEI. This CDR3 region has 11 residues. CDR3 amino acids: CASSVRDEQYF. DNA of the CDR3: TGTGCCAGCAGTGTAAGGGACGAGCAGTACTTC. The full variable domain, completed using reference TRBV2 and TRBJ2-7, is EPEVTQTPSHQVTQMGQEVILRCVPISNHLYFYWYRQILGQKVEFLVSFYNNEISEKSEIFDDQFSVERPDGSNFTLKIRSTKLEDSAMYFCASSVRDEQYFGPGTRLTVT.

This chain connects TRBV15 to TRBJ1-2; TRBD1 might be the D (5 bases). CDR1 and CDR2 from the germline V gene are LNHNV and YYDKDF (reference sequence). The length of the CDR3 is 15 residues. The V gene lost 0 bases and the J gene lost 1 base, with 9 bases spanning the gap. The CDR3 loop is CATSRDTGVNYGYTF. The CDR3 nucleotides are TGTGCCACCAGCAGAGACACGGGGGTTAACTATGGCTACACCTTC.

The chain carries TRBV6-6 and TRBJ2-1; 7 positions match TRBD2. CDR3 size: 15 residues. Germline CDR1 is MNHNY and CDR2 is SVGAGI (reference sequence). Unmatched junction bases numbered 6, after V lost 3 bases and J lost 4 bases. CDR3 amino acids: CASSYMPSGYNEQFF. The CDR3 nucleotides are TGTGCCAGCAGTTATATGCCTAGCGGATACAATGAGCAGTTCTTC.

This clone appeared a single time. This chain connects TRBV4-1 to TRBJ1-5; 9 bases fit TRBD1. The CDR3 is 16 residues long. The V segment lost 5 bases and the J segment 6 bases; nucleotides outside the gene matches: 11. Germline CDR1 and CDR2: MGHRA and YSYEKL. The CDR3, as DNA: TGCGCCAGCAGCTCTGTAGGACAGGGGAAAGGTCAGCCCCAGCATTTT. This gives the protein CASSSVGQGKGQPQHF.

Regarding this clone: Other DNA sequences in the same sample also yield this CDR3. V and J are TRBV4-3 and TRBJ2-7; no reliable D call. The germline V and J ends were trimmed by 0 bases and 2 bases, with 8 bases remaining between them. In germline, CDR1 is LGHNA, CDR2 YSLEER. The CDR3 runs 14 residues. The CDR3 region has the DNA TGCGCCAGCAGCCAAGATCTTGGGGCCTACGAGCAGTACTTC. Protein sequence: CASSQDLGAYEQYF.

This chain connects TRBV5-4 to TRBJ2-7; 13 bases line up with TRBD2. The CDR3 is made up of 14 amino acids. Germline CDR1 and CDR2: SGHNT and YYREEE (reference sequence). J was trimmed by 7 bases and V by 5 bases; bases with no gene match: 6. The CDR3 DNA reads as TGTGCCAGCAGTTTGACTAGCGGGGGGCTGGAGCAGTACTTC. This sequence encodes CASSLTSGGLEQYF. Looking up the rest from reference TRBV5-4 and TRBJ2-7 gives the full variable domain: ETGVTQSPTHLIKTRGQQVTLRCSSQSGHNTVSWYQQALGQGPQFIFQYYREEENGRGNFPPRFSGLQFPNYSSELNVNALELDDSALYLCASSLTSGGLEQYFGPGTRLTVT.

DNA for the CDR3: TGCGCCAGCAGCCAAGATCCCTATCCCGGGACTAGCGGACCTGATGAGCAGTTCTTC. Translating it yields CASSQDPYPGTSGPDEQFF. The V and J genes are TRBV4-1 and TRBJ2-1; 11 nucleotides agree with TRBD2. The CDR3 spans 19 residues. The ends lost 0 bases at V and 8 bases at J; junction bases unmatched: 15. Germline lookup yields CDR1 MGHRA and CDR2 YSYEKL.

The gene calls are TRBV6-5 and TRBJ1-4; no firm D call. Germline CDR1 MNHEY, CDR2 SVGAGI. The CDR3 totals 12 residues. V was cut by 8 bases and J by 4 bases, with 8 bases left in between. As DNA, the CDR3 is TGTGCCAGCGGCTCTATTAATGAAAAACTGTTTTTT. Amino acid sequence: CASGSINEKLFF.

The chain employs TRBV4-2 and TRBJ2-1; unclear D gene. Germline CDR1 reads LGHNA; CDR2 reads YNFKEQ. Trimming left V 0 bases short and J 8 bases short, with 14 bases between. This CDR3 has 15 amino acids. CDR3 sequence: CASSQEILGGDEQFF. CDR3 nucleotide sequence: TGTGCCAGCAGCCAAGAAATTCTGGGCGGAGATGAGCAGTTCTTC.

The chain employs TRBV7-2 and TRBJ2-7, with TRBD2 as a possible D gene (7 bases). V was trimmed by 3 bases and J by 5 bases, leaving 20 bases between them. The CDR3 is 16 amino acids. Germline lookup yields CDR1 SGHTA and CDR2 FQGNSA. This chain's CDR3 is CASSFRMVGGGHEQYF. The CDR3 region has the DNA TGTGCCAGCAGCTTTCGGATGGTCGGCGGGGGCCACGAGCAGTACTTC.

The chain joins TRBV30 to TRBJ1-5; a weak D match, TRBD1 (6 bases). The germline V gene has CDR1 GTSNPN and CDR2 SVGIG (reference sequence). This CDR3 has 12 amino acids. Deletions cut 3 bases from V and 6 bases from J, with 9 bases between. CDR3 loop: CAWSLGGQPQHF. CDR3 coding DNA: TGTGCCTGGAGCCTAGGGGGTCAGCCCCAGCATTTT.